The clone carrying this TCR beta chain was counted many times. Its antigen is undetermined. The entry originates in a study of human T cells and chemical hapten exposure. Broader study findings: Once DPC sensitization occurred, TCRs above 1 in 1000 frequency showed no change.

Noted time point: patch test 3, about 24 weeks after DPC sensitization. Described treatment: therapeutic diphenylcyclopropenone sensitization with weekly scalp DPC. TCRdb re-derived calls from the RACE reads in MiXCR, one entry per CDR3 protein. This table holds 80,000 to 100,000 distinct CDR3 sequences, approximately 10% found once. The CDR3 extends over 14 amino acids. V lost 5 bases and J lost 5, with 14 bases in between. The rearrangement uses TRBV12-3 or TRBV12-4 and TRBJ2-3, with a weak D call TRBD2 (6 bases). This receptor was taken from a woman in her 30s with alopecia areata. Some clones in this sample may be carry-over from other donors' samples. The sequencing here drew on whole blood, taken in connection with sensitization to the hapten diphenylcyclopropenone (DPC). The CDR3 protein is CASSRSGSGDTQYF. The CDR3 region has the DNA TGTGCCAGCAGTAGAAGCGGGTCGGGAGATACGCAGTATTTT.